This TCR beta chain was retrieved from a study of T cells in Graves' hyperthyroidism and ophthalmopathy. Study observations and caveats: It was a median 6.5 months before onset that the model predicted ophthalmopathy.

RNA transcripts gave rise to amplified TCR beta CDR3 regions. A set of HTBI primers served as the primers for a first-round RT-PCR of the TCR CDR3. Using its own MiXCR run on the multiplex PCR reads, TCRdb lists one record per CDR3 protein. The sample records 90,000 to 120,000 distinct CDR3 sequences, 15% to 20% being singletons. This clonotype was recorded many times. The antigen is not known. The V end lost 4 bases, the J end lost 4 bases, and 8 bases lay between the germline ends. The CDR3 contains 12 residues. Germline V CDR1 and CDR2: SGHRS, YFSETQ. Subjects aged 18 to 65 presented with newly diagnosed hyperthyroidism of less than 2 months' duration. PBMCs stemmed from approximately 10 ml fresh peripheral blood.

The receptor's source is a woman aged 50 to 60 with Graves' hyperthyroidism. Sample: blood. The V gene is TRBV5-1, the J gene TRBJ1-1, with D possibly being TRBD1 (6 bases). Here the CDR3 reads CASSQGSTEAFF. The CDR3 coding sequence is TGCGCCAGCAGCCAGGGGTCCACTGAAGCTTTCTTT.